This is a list of T cell receptor beta chains from one sample in a study of T cells in Graves' hyperthyroidism and ophthalmopathy. One entry per CDR3 protein results from TCRdb running MiXCR on the multiplex PCR reads. The sample consists of 700,000 or so distinct CDR3 sequences, roughly 15% of them appearing once. The sequencing input was blood. These receptor sequences come from a woman between 45 and 60 years old with Graves' ophthalmopathy. CDR3s include the opening cysteine and the closing phenylalanine or tryptophan. The D gene is left open where the match is weak. Clone size is not always given. Where it is, it says once, few, many or a class for expanded clones.

clone_size d_call j_call v_call cdr3_aa cdr3_nt
many - TRBJ1-5 TRBV7-8 CASSLARDRKKNQPQHF TGTGCCAGCAGCTTAGCTCGAGACAGAAAGAAAAATCAGCCCCAGCATTTT
many TRBD1 TRBJ2-7 TRBV6-1 CASSIRTGTYEQYF TGTGCCAGCAGCATAAGGACAGGAACCTACGAGCAGTACTTC
many TRBD2 TRBJ2-7 TRBV28 CASSLSDRGGTSGSSYEQYF TGTGCCAGCAGTTTATCGGACAGGGGTGGGACTAGCGGGAGCTCCTACGAGCAGTACTTC
- - TRBJ1-2 TRBV27 CASSFSGGRGFGYTF TGTGCCAGCAGTTTCTCCGGAGGGAGGGGGTTTGGCTACACCTTC
- TRBD2 TRBJ2-7 TRBV28 CASSTSGTSGRSEQYF TGTGCCAGCAGTACTAGCGGGACTAGCGGGAGGAGCGAGCAGTACTTC
many TRBD2 TRBJ2-2 TRBV5-1 CASSLRGLAALWGGELFF TGCGCCAGCAGCTTGCGGGGACTAGCGGCCTTATGGGGCGGGGAGCTGTTTTTT
many - TRBJ1-2 TRBV6-5 CASINPSNYGYTF TGTGCCAGCATAAATCCCAGTAACTATGGCTACACCTTC
many - TRBJ1-5 TRBV18 CASSLHRLDQPQHF TGTGCCAGCTCTCTCCATAGGCTCGATCAGCCCCAGCATTTT
many - TRBJ2-5 TRBV20-1 CSAVAARGETQYF TGCAGTGCAGTTGCGGCTAGAGGAGAGACCCAGTACTTC
many - TRBJ1-1 TRBV27 CASSLSSSTSTEAFF TGTGCCAGCAGTTTATCAAGTTCGACGAGCACTGAAGCTTTCTTT
many - TRBJ1-1 TRBV30 CAWSRMLGLSGTEAFF TGTGCCTGGAGTAGGATGTTAGGGCTGAGTGGCACTGAAGCTTTCTTT
- - TRBJ2-5 TRBV12-3/TRBV12-4 CTSSSGGTQYF TGTACCAGCAGTTCCGGGGGGACCCAGTACTTC
many - TRBJ2-7 TRBV10-2 CASRAPGHYPYEQYF TGCGCCAGCAGGGCCCCGGGACACTACCCTTACGAGCAGTACTTC
- TRBD2 TRBJ2-1 TRBV4-3 CASSQVLMGGSSGYNEQFF TGCGCCAGCAGCCAAGTATTAATGGGTGGGTCTAGCGGCTACAATGAGCAGTTCTTC
- - TRBJ1-3 TRBV7-2 CASGPVSGNTIYF TGTGCCAGCGGCCCTGTCTCTGGAAACACCATATATTTT
- TRBD1 TRBJ1-1 TRBV5-5 CASRGGQGSSEAFF TGTGCCAGCAGGGGGGGACAGGGATCGTCTGAAGCTTTCTTT
- - TRBJ2-7 TRBV6-1 CASRTDYEQYF TGTGCCAGCCGGACAGACTACGAGCAGTACTTC
few - TRBJ2-1 TRBV29-1 CSERRSWGDAGEQFF TGCAGCGAGCGGAGGTCTTGGGGAGACGCGGGTGAGCAGTTCTTC
- TRBD1 TRBJ2-1 TRBV6-1 CASSDTRRGGSRGRNEQFF TGTGCCAGCAGTGACACCCGACGGGGCGGATCTAGGGGGCGGAATGAGCAGTTCTTC
- - TRBJ2-1 TRBV24-1 CATSVGQRNEQFF TGTGCCACCAGTGTAGGTCAGCGAAATGAGCAGTTCTTC
- - TRBJ1-1 TRBV27 CASSLFGGPWNTEAFF TGTGCCAGCAGTTTATTTGGGGGGCCCTGGAACACTGAAGCTTTCTTT
once TRBD1 TRBJ1-3 TRBV13 CASSTGQGDHSGNTIYF TGTGCCAGCAGCACGGGACAGGGCGATCACTCTGGAAACACCATATATTTT
many - TRBJ1-4 TRBV5-6 CASSLVAGPGMAKLFF TGTGCCAGCAGCTTGGTAGCTGGACCGGGAATGGCAAAACTGTTTTTT
- - TRBJ1-6 TRBV6-1 CASSSDRQGTGFSPLHF TGTGCCAGCAGCTCCGATCGCCAGGGGACGGGTTTTTCACCCCTCCACTTT
few TRBD2 TRBJ2-5 TRBV20-1 CSAREGLAGGLETQYF TGCAGTGCTAGAGAAGGGCTAGCGGGAGGGTTAGAGACCCAGTACTTC
- TRBD2 TRBJ2-1 TRBV28 CVSDSGTVREQFF TGTGTCAGCGATAGCGGGACGGTCCGAGAGCAGTTCTTC
many - TRBJ2-1 TRBV4-3 CASSQVRGNEQFF TGCGCCAGCAGCCAAGTTCGGGGTAATGAGCAGTTCTTC
few TRBD2 TRBJ2-5 TRBV18 CASSPLAGGQPTKETQYF TGTGCCAGCTCACCGCTAGCGGGAGGCCAACCAACAAAAGAGACCCAGTACTTC
many - TRBJ2-3 TRBV12-5 CASGFGDTQYF TGTGCTAGTGGTTTTGGAGATACGCAGTATTTT
few - TRBJ1-2 TRBV5-1 CASSLGGDPNYGYTF TGCGCCAGCAGCTTGGGTGGGGACCCAAACTATGGCTACACCTTC
many - TRBJ2-3 TRBV29-1 CSVEDRRHSTDTQYF TGCAGCGTTGAAGATCGCAGGCATAGCACAGATACGCAGTATTTT
- - TRBJ2-5 TRBV18 CASSAEAWGETQYF TGTGCCAGCTCAGCAGAGGCCTGGGGAGAGACCCAGTACTTC
many - TRBJ2-5 TRBV7-9 CASSLGGLETQYF TGTGCCAGCAGCTTAGGAGGTCTTGAGACCCAGTACTTC
many - TRBJ2-6 TRBV6-5 CASSYPGANVLTF TGTGCCAGCAGTTACCCTGGGGCCAACGTCCTGACTTTC
many TRBD1 TRBJ1-5 TRBV28 CASTPPRRTGANQPQHF TGTGCCAGCACTCCTCCCCGGCGGACAGGGGCCAATCAGCCCCAGCATTTT
many TRBD2 TRBJ2-1 TRBV7-9 CASSLVLAGVAEQFF TGTGCCAGCAGCTTAGTTCTAGCGGGAGTCGCTGAGCAGTTCTTC
many - TRBJ2-7 TRBV4-2 CASSQDLGTYEQYF TGTGCCAGCAGCCAAGATCTAGGGACCTACGAGCAGTACTTC
many - TRBJ2-2 TRBV28 CASIRGGASNTGELFF TGTGCCAGCATCAGGGGAGGGGCTTCGAACACCGGGGAGCTGTTTTTT
- - TRBJ1-3 TRBV6-1 CASSQSGTSGNTIYF TGTGCCAGCAGTCAATCCGGGACCTCTGGAAACACCATATATTTT
many - TRBJ1-1 TRBV6-1 CASLVRVGTEAFF TGTGCCAGCCTGGTCAGGGTTGGAACTGAAGCTTTCTTT
many TRBD1 TRBJ2-3 TRBV7-3 CASSLIGQGSTDTQYF TGTGCCAGCAGCTTAATAGGACAGGGGAGCACAGATACGCAGTATTTT
many TRBD1 TRBJ2-7 TRBV20-1 CSARGGTVAYEQYF TGCAGTGCTAGAGGGGGGACAGTCGCCTACGAGCAGTACTTC
many - TRBJ2-1 TRBV6-6 CASSYRDSGNEQFF TGTGCCAGCAGTTACAGGGACAGCGGGAATGAGCAGTTCTTC
many - TRBJ2-1 TRBV11-2 CASSLVAGDEQFF TGTGCCAGCAGCTTAGTTGCTGGTGATGAGCAGTTCTTC
many TRBD1 TRBJ1-1 TRBV2 CASRRGQGRFTEAFF TGTGCCAGCAGGAGGGGACAGGGAAGGTTCACTGAAGCTTTCTTT
many TRBD1 TRBJ2-7 TRBV5-1 CASSRDRESYEQYF TGCGCCAGCAGCCGGGACAGGGAGTCCTACGAGCAGTACTTC
many - TRBJ2-7 TRBV5-1 CASSLVSWGSSSYEQYF TGCGCCAGCAGCTTGGTTTCGTGGGGTTCGAGCTCCTACGAGCAGTACTTC
few TRBD2 TRBJ2-2 TRBV12-3/TRBV12-4 CASSLPGLAGPNTGELFF TGTGCCAGCAGTTTACCGGGACTAGCGGGACCGAACACCGGGGAGCTGTTTTTT
few - TRBJ1-5 TRBV6-1 CASSHGVDNQPQHF TGTGCCAGCAGTCACGGGGTGGACAATCAGCCCCAGCATTTT
few TRBD1 TRBJ2-2 TRBV9 CASSVTGATGELFF TGTGCCAGCAGCGTTACAGGGGCCACCGGGGAGCTGTTTTTT
few TRBD2 TRBJ2-3 TRBV19 CASTPGLAGGTDTQYF TGTGCCAGTACCCCGGGACTAGCGGGGGGCACAGATACGCAGTATTTT